The 32 T cell receptor beta chains presented below share a single source sample, sequenced in a study of blood T cell repertoires in COVID-19. Method: immunoSEQ multiplex PCR; TCRdb's copy keeps in-frame clones and lacks some. The sample records 350,000 to 450,000 clones, roughly 90% being singletons. Sample: PBMCs or T cells enriched from blood (not recorded which). Receptors were obtained from a woman between 40 and 50 years old who had been exposed to COVID-19.

The V and J genes are TRBV7-9 and TRBJ2-7, with TRBD1 matching over 9 bases. Germline CDR1 reads SEHNR; CDR2 reads FQNEAQ (reference sequence). The CDR3 totals 14 residues. With 5 bases clipped from V and 6 bases from J, the junction kept 8 bases outside the gene matches. In DNA form, the CDR3 reads TGTGCCAGCAGCCGAGGACAGGGGACGCGCGAGCAGTACTTC. Protein: CASSRGQGTREQYF.

This clone was recorded a few times. The genes are TRBV6-5 and TRBJ2-7; 8 bases match TRBD2. CDR1 MNHEY and CDR2 SVGAGI come from the germline V gene. J lost 9 bases, V lost 0 bases, and 1 base had no gene match. The CDR3 length is 12 residues. The chain's CDR3 is CASSYSSGGQYF. CDR3 bases: TGTGCCAGCAGTTACTCGAGCGGGGGGCAGTACTTC.

V gene TRBV30 combines with J gene TRBJ1-3, with no clear D. The CDR3 totals 15 residues. Per germline, CDR1 GTSNPN and CDR2 SVGIG (reference sequence). V was trimmed by 4 bases and J by 2 bases, leaving 15 bases between them. CDR3 sequence reads: CAWTPGGRAGNTIYF. The CDR3 coding sequence is TGTGCCTGGACCCCGGGAGGACGCGCTGGAAACACCATATATTTT.

V gene TRBV18 combines with J gene TRBJ1-5; D might be TRBD1 (6 bases). CDR1 is KGHSH, CDR2 LQKENI, per germline. The CDR3 sequence is 14 residues long. V was clipped by 2 bases and J by 5 bases, with 10 bases between them. Written as DNA, the CDR3 is TGTGCCAGCTCACCAAGACAGGTCGATCAGCCCCAGCATTTT. It codes for CASSPRQVDQPQHF.

The rearrangement uses TRBV7-8 and TRBJ1-6, with 7 bases fitting TRBD1. CDR3 size: 18 residues. CDR1 and CDR2 (germline): SGHVS, FQNEAQ. V gave up 5 bases and J gave up 5 bases; unmatched junction bases: 15. The CDR3 loop is CASSARPLSGTDNSPLHF. The CDR3 DNA reads TGTGCCAGCAGCGCAAGACCCCTTTCCGGGACAGATAATTCACCCCTCCACTTT. Looking up the rest from reference TRBV7-8 and TRBJ1-6 gives the full variable domain: GAGVSQSPRYKVAKRGQDVALRCDPISGHVSLFWYQQALGQGPEFLTYFQNEAQLDKSGLPSDRFFAERPEGSVSTLKIQRTQQEDSAVYLCASSARPLSGTDNSPLHFGNGTRLTVT.

This chain connects TRBV7-2 to TRBJ1-4; D is unresolved. Trimming left V 0 bases short and J 4 bases short, with 6 bases between. The CDR3 totals 14 residues. Germline CDR1 is SGHTA and CDR2 is FQGNSA. The CDR3, as DNA: TGTGCCAGCAGCTTAGCCAAGCATAATGAAAAACTGTTTTTT. It yields the protein CASSLAKHNEKLFF.

This chain links TRBV12-3 or TRBV12-4 with TRBJ2-2; D possibly corresponds to TRBD1 (5 bases). The CDR3 spans 13 residues. Trimming removed 2 bases at V and 5 bases at J, with 6 bases between. This CDR3 is CASSLKGTGELFF. The DNA for the CDR3 is TGTGCCAGCAGTTTAAAGGGGACCGGGGAGCTGTTTTTT.

The chain recombines TRBV5-5 with TRBJ2-1; 7 nucleotides agree with TRBD2. The CDR3 runs to 15 residues. J gave up 4 bases and V 1 base, and 5 bases lay outside the gene matches. Germline lookup yields CDR1 SGHKS and CDR2 YYEKEE (reference sequence). CDR3 loop: CASSLTLAEYNEQFF. The CDR3 DNA follows: TGTGCCAGCAGCTTGACGCTAGCGGAATACAATGAGCAGTTCTTC.

The CDR3 region is CASSLVGDRINEKLFF. In DNA, the CDR3 is TGTGCCAGCAGCTTAGTAGGGGACAGGATTAATGAAAAACTGTTTTTT. The V and J genes are TRBV7-9 and TRBJ1-4, with 8 bases aligning to TRBD1. CDR3 length equals 16 residues. The V gene's germline CDR1 is SEHNR and CDR2 FQNEAQ (reference sequence). The ends lost 1 base at V and 4 bases at J; junction bases unmatched: 5.

This clone has at least ten counts. This sequence joins TRBV19 and TRBJ2-7; 7 bases are shared with TRBD2. The ends lost 3 bases at V and 4 bases at J; junction bases unmatched: 9. This CDR3 has 15 residues. Germline V gene data show CDR1 as LNHDA and CDR2 as SQIVND (reference sequence). The CDR3 loop reads CASSISSGDYYEQYF. The CDR3 nucleotides read TGTGCCAGTAGTATCTCTAGCGGTGACTATTACGAGCAGTACTTC.

This chain links TRBV7-2 with TRBJ2-7; the D is unclear. The V gene lost 3 bases and the J gene lost 6 bases, with 9 bases spanning the gap. The CDR3 is 12 residues long. Germline loops: CDR1 SGHTA, CDR2 FQGNSA. Here the CDR3 DNA reads TGTGCCAGCAGCTTCCTACTGCGCGAGCAGTACTTC. Protein: CASSFLLREQYF.

This chain uses TRBV14 with TRBJ1-2; D possibly corresponds to TRBD1 (5 bases). CDR3 length: 14 residues. V was shortened by 1 base and J by 7 bases, with 13 bases between the two germline ends. Per the germline V gene, CDR1 is SGHDN and CDR2 is FVKESK. CDR3 bases: TGTGCCAGCAGCCAAGTAGGGGCGGCAGGTGGCTACACCTTC. Translation: CASSQVGAAGGYTF.

The V gene is TRBV9, the J gene TRBJ2-5; TRBD2 aligns across 8 bases. Germline V CDR1 and CDR2: SGDLS, YYNGEE. V shed 2 bases and J 4 bases; nucleotides not matched to a gene: 7. The CDR3 loop spans 15 amino acids. The CDR3 protein is CASSVLGLAGETQYF. For the CDR3, the DNA is TGTGCCAGCAGCGTCCTTGGACTAGCTGGAGAGACCCAGTACTTC.

CDR3 DNA sequence: TGTGCCAGCAGTTTAGCGGGAGGGCTAAACAATGAGCAGTTCTTC. As protein: CASSLAGGLNNEQFF. This chain uses TRBV6-5 with TRBJ2-1; 11 positions match TRBD2. The CDR3 runs 15 residues. The V gene end was trimmed by 4 bases and the J gene end by 5 bases; junction bases not matched to a gene: 4. Germline CDR1 MNHEY, CDR2 SVGAGI.

This CDR3 reads CASSPAQRANSPLHF. In nucleotides, the CDR3 is TGTGCCAGCTCACCAGCCCAGAGGGCTAATTCACCCCTCCACTTT. V usage is TRBV18 and J usage is TRBJ1-6; D remains ambiguous. The germline gives CDR1 KGHSH, CDR2 LQKENI. The CDR3 is 15 amino acids. Trimming took 2 bases from V and 6 from J, leaving 11 bases between them.

The rearrangement links TRBV19 to TRBJ1-5; D may be TRBD1 (6 bases). The CDR3 has 16 residues. The germline V gene encodes CDR1 LNHDA and CDR2 SQIVND (reference sequence). V was shortened by 3 bases and J by 4 bases, with 16 bases between the two germline ends. The CDR3 nucleotides read TGTGCCAGTAGTATTGGGCAGGGGCGGATAAATCAGCCCCAGCATTTT. It codes for CASSIGQGRINQPQHF.

The rearrangement joins TRBV12-3 or TRBV12-4 to TRBJ1-1, with no clear D. The CDR3 runs 13 residues. Trimming took 1 base from V and 7 from J, leaving 10 bases between them. The CDR3 nucleotides are TGTGCCAGCAGTTTAGGAAGTTCAGGTGAAGCTTTCTTT. It codes for CASSLGSSGEAFF.

The genes are TRBV7-9 and TRBJ1-1; D is perhaps TRBD1 (5 bases). V gave up 2 bases and J gave up 4 bases, with 11 bases separating them. CDR1 SEHNR and CDR2 FQNEAQ come from the germline V gene (reference sequence). The CDR3 is 14 residues long. The CDR3 nucleotides read TGTGCCAGCAGCTTACAGGGCGGGGTCACTGAAGCTTTCTTT. Protein product: CASSLQGGVTEAFF.

The rearrangement uses TRBV7-9 and TRBJ1-1; tentatively, D is TRBD1 (5 bases). CDR3 length: 12 amino acids. V was cut by 5 bases and J by 5 bases, with 9 bases left in between. CDR1 is SEHNR and CDR2 is FQNEAQ in the germline V gene (reference sequence). The CDR3 loop reads CASSQGATEAFF. The CDR3 coding sequence is TGTGCCAGCAGCCAGGGTGCGACTGAAGCTTTCTTT. The whole variable domain, filled in from reference TRBV7-9 and TRBJ1-1, reads DTGVSQNPRHKITKRGQNVTFRCDPISEHNRLYWYRQTLGQGPEFLTYFQNEAQLEKSRLLSDRFSAERPKGSFSTLEIQRTEQGDSAMYLCASSQGATEAFFGQGTRLTVV.

The chain recombines TRBV2 with TRBJ2-1; D gene uncertain. From germline, CDR1 is SNHLY and CDR2 FYNNEI. V lost 7 bases, J lost 4 bases, and 5 bases lay in between. The CDR3 covers 11 residues. This chain's CDR3 is CASIRYNEQFF. The CDR3 nucleotides are TGTGCCAGCATTAGATACAATGAGCAGTTCTTC.

The chain carries TRBV19 and TRBJ2-2, with D tentatively TRBD2 (5 bases). Germline-derived CDR1 and CDR2 are LNHDA and SQIVND (reference sequence). The CDR3 consists of 15 residues. V gave up 7 bases and J gave up 1 base, with 13 bases separating them. CDR3 sequence (DNA): TGTGCCAGTACGCTCCGGGGAAGGAACACCGGGGAGCTGTTTTTT. Translation: CASTLRGRNTGELFF.

This clone was counted once. The chain is built from TRBV7-9 and TRBJ1-2, with TRBD1 as a possible D gene (5 bases). The germline CDR1 and CDR2 sequences are SEHNR and FQNEAQ (reference sequence). The V gene lost 5 bases and the J gene lost 8 bases, with 15 bases spanning the gap. The CDR3 length is 13 residues. This CDR3 reads CASSHPSGEGYTF. For the CDR3, the DNA is TGTGCCAGCAGCCACCCCTCGGGGGAGGGCTACACCTTC.

The chain carries TRBV7-6 and TRBJ1-3; D is possibly TRBD1 (6 bases). Germline V gene data show CDR1 as SGHVS and CDR2 as FNYEAQ. This CDR3 has 18 amino acids. Trimming shortened V by 1 base and J by 5 bases, and 21 bases separated the two germline ends. CDR3 nucleotides: TGTGCCAGCAGCTTAGTGAAGGCAAGCGGGGGCGTCCGAAACACCATATATTTT. This translates into CASSLVKASGGVRNTIYF.

The V and J genes are TRBV10-3 and TRBJ1-2; 7 bases map to TRBD1. Germline values: CDR1 ENHRY, CDR2 SYGVKD. This CDR3 spans 11 amino acids. Unmatched junction bases numbered 4, after V lost 10 bases and J lost 5 bases. Here the CDR3 reads CATMGQYGYTF. CDR3 coding DNA: TGTGCCACCATGGGACAGTATGGCTACACCTTC.

The rearrangement uses TRBV15 and TRBJ1-2; the D is unclear. CDR1 and CDR2 from the germline V gene are LNHNV and YYDKDF (reference sequence). V lost 3 bases and J 5 bases, leaving 19 bases between the germline ends. The CDR3 covers 16 residues. CDR3 loop: CATSSGQARLEYGYTF. The CDR3 DNA sequence: TGTGCCACCAGCAGTGGGCAGGCCCGTTTAGAATATGGCTACACCTTC.

The gene calls are TRBV5-6 and TRBJ1-5, with a weak D call TRBD1 (6 bases). CDR3 length: 15 residues. The germline V gene has CDR1 SGHDT and CDR2 YYEEEE. The V and J ends lost 9 bases and 3 bases respectively, with 19 bases between them. The CDR3 reads CATTGGRGANQPQHF. The CDR3 nucleotides are TGTGCCACCACCGGGGGGAGGGGGGCCAATCAGCCCCAGCATTTT.

The chain joins TRBV18 to TRBJ2-3, with 11 nucleotides matching TRBD1. Germline V gives CDR1 KGHSH, CDR2 LQKENI. V dropped 3 bases and J dropped 5; count of bases not matched to a gene: 10. This CDR3 spans 17 amino acids. The CDR3 region has the DNA TGTGCCAGCTCACCTCAGCCCGGACAGGGGGCCGGAGATACGCAGTATTTT. Protein: CASSPQPGQGAGDTQYF.

The chain employs TRBV29-1 and TRBJ1-1; TRBD1 is a possible D gene (5 bases). The germline V and J ends were trimmed by 3 bases and 7 bases, with 12 bases remaining between them. Germline V gene sequence: CDR1 SQVTM, CDR2 ANQGSEA. This CDR3 region has 12 residues. CDR3 nucleotide sequence: TGCAGCGTTGAGTCGACGGGGGTTGAAGCTTTCTTT. It yields the protein CSVESTGVEAFF.

The V call is TRBV20-1, the J call TRBJ2-7, with 9 bases lining up with TRBD1. Losses at the gene ends were 3 bases for V and 2 bases for J; bases not matched to a gene: 11. The CDR3 length is 16 residues. Germline values: CDR1 DFQATT, CDR2 SNEGSKA (reference sequence). The CDR3 region is CSASGPGQGPTYEQYF. CDR3 DNA: TGCAGTGCTAGTGGTCCGGGACAGGGCCCTACCTACGAGCAGTACTTC.

V gene TRBV12-3 or TRBV12-4 combines with J gene TRBJ1-1; D is undetermined. The CDR3 loop spans 13 amino acids. Trimming removed 6 bases from V and 2 bases from J, with 10 bases in between. CDR3 amino acids: CASSRQTNTEAFF. The CDR3 DNA reads as TGTGCCAGCAGCAGGCAGACCAACACTGAAGCTTTCTTT.

The chain employs TRBV7-2 and TRBJ1-5; 9 positions match TRBD1. CDR3 size: 15 residues. CDR1 is SGHTA, CDR2 FQGNSA, per germline. Trimming cost V 5 bases and J 4 bases; bases outside gene matches: 6. The CDR3 coding sequence is TGTGCCAGCAGCCCAGGACAGGGGAAGAATCAGCCCCAGCATTTT. Amino acid sequence: CASSPGQGKNQPQHF.

The J gene is TRBJ1-1, the V gene TRBV20-1; tentatively, D is TRBD1 (5 bases). Germline-derived CDR1 and CDR2 are DFQATT and SNEGSKA (reference sequence). V was pared by 3 bases and J by 6 bases, with 14 bases between. The CDR3 is 13 amino acids. CDR3 DNA sequence: TGCAGTGCTAGTCCAGGGTGGGGTTCTGAAGCTTTCTTT. Residues: CSASPGWGSEAFF.